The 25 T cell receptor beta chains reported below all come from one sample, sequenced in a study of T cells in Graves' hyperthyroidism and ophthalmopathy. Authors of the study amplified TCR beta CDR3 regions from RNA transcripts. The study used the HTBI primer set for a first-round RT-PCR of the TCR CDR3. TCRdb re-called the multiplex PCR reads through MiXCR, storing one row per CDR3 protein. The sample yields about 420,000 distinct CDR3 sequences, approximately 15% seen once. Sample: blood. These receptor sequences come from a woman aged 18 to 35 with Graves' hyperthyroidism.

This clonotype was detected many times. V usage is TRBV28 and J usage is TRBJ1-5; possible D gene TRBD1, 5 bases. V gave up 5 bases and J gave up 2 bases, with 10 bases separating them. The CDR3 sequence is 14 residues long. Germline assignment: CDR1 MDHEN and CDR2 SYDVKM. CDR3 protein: CASSEGWGNQPQHF. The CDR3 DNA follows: TGTGCCAGCAGTGAGGGGTGGGGCAATCAGCCCCAGCATTTT.

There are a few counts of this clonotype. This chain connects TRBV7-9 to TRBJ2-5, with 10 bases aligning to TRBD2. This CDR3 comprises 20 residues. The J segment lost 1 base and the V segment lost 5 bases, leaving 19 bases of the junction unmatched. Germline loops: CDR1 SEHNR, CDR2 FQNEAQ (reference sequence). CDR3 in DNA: TGTGCCAGCAGCAGGCCCTCTATAAGACTAGCGGGTAAAATCCAAGAGACCCAGTACTTC. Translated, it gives CASSRPSIRLAGKIQETQYF.

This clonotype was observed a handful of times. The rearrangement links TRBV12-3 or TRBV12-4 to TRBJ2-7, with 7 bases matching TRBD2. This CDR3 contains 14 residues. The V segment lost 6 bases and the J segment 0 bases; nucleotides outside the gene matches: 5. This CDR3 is CASSGGSSSYEQYF. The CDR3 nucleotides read TGTGCCAGCAGCGGGGGGTCTAGCTCCTACGAGCAGTACTTC.

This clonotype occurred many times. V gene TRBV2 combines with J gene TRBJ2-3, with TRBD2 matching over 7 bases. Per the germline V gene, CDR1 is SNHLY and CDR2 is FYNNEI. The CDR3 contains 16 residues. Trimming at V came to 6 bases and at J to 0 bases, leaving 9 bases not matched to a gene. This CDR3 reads CASRSGTLDSTDTQYF. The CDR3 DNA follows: TGTGCCAGCAGAAGCGGGACCCTAGATAGCACAGATACGCAGTATTTT.

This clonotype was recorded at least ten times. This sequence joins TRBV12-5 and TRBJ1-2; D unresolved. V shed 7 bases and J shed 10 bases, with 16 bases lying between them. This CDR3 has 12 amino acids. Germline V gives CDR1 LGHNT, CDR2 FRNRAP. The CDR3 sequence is CASVSGSRVYTF. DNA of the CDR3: TGTGCTAGTGTCTCGGGATCAAGGGTCTACACCTTC.

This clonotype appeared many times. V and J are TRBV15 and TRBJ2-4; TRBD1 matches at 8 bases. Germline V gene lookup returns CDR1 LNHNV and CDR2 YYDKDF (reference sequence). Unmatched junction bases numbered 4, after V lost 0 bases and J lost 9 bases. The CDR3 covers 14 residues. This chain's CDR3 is CATSRDKQGVIQYF. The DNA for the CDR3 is TGTGCCACCAGCAGAGATAAACAGGGGGTCATTCAGTACTTC.

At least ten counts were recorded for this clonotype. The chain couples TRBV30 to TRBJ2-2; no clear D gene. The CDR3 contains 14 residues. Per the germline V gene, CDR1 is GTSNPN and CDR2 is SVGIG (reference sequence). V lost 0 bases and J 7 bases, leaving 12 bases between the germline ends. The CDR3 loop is CAWSVSIGHGELFF. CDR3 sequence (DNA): TGTGCCTGGAGTGTATCGATTGGGCACGGGGAGCTGTTTTTT.

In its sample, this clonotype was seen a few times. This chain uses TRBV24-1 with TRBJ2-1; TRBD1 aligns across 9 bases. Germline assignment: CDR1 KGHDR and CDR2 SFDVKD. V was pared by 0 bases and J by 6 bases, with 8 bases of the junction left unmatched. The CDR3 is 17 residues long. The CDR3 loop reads CATSDLLGDREPNEQFF. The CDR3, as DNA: TGTGCCACCAGTGATTTGCTAGGGGACAGGGAGCCCAATGAGCAGTTCTTC.

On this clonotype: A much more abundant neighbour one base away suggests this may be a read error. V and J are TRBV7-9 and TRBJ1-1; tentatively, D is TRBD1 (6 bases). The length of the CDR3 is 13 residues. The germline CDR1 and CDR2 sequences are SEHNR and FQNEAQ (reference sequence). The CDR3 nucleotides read TGTGCCAGCAGCCTGACAGGCGACACTAAAGCTTTCTTT. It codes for CASSLTGDTKAFF.

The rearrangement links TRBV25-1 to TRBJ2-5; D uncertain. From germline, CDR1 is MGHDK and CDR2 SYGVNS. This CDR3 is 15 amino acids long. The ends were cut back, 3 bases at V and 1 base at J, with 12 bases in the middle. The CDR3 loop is CASSEMEQTQETQYF. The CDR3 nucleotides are TGTGCCAGCAGTGAGATGGAACAGACCCAAGAGACCCAGTACTTC.

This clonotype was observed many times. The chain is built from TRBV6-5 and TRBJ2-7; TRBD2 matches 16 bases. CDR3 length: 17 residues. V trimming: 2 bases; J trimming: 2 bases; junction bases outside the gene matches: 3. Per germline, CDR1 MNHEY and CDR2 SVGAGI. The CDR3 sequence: CASSYGGLAGGTYEQYF. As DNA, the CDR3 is TGTGCCAGCAGTTACGGGGGACTAGCGGGGGGGACCTACGAGCAGTACTTC.

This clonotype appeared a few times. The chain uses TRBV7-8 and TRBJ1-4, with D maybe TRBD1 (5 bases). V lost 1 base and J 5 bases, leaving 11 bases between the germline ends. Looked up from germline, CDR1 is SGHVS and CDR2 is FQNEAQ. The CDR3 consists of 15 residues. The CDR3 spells CASSLDTGDNEKLFF. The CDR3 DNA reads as TGTGCCAGCAGCTTAGATACGGGGGACAATGAAAAACTGTTTTTT.

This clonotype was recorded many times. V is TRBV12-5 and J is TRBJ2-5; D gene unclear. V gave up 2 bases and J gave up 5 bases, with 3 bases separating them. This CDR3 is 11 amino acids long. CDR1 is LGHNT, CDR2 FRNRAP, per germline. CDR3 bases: TGTGCTAGTGGTTTGTCCGAGACCCAGTACTTC. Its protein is CASGLSETQYF.

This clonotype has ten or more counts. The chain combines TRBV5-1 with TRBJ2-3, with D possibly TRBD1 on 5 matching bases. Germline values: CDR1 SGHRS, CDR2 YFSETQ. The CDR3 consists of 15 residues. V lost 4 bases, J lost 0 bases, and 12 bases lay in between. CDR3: CASSPRTTSTDTQYF. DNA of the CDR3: TGCGCCAGCAGCCCGCGGACAACTAGCACAGATACGCAGTATTTT.

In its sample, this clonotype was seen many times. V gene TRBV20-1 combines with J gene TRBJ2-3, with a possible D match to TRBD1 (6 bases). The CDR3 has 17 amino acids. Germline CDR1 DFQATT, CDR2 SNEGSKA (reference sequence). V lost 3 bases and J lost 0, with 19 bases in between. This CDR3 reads CSARDITGQRSTDTQYF. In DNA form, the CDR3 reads TGCAGTGCTAGGGATATAACAGGACAGCGAAGCACAGATACGCAGTATTTT.

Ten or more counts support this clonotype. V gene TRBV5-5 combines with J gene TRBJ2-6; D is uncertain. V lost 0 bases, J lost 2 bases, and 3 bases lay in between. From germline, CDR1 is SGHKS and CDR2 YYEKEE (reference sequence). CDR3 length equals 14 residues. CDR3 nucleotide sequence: TGTGCCAGCAGCTTGGATCCTGGGGCCAACGTCCTGACTTTC. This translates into CASSLDPGANVLTF.

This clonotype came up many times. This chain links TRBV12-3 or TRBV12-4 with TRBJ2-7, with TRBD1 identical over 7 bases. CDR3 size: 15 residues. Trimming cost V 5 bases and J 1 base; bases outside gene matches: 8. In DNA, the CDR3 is TGTGCCAGCAGTCTCACAGGGGTCTCTTCCTACGAGCAGTACTTC. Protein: CASSLTGVSSYEQYF.

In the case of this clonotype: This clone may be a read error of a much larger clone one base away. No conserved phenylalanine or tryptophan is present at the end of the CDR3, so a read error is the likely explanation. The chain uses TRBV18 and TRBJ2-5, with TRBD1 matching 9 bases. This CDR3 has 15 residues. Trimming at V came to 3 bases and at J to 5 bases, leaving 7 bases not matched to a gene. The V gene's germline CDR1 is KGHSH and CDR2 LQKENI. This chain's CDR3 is CASSPAQGARETQYL. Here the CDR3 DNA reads TGTGCCAGCTCACCGGCACAGGGGGCGAGGGAGACCCAGTACCTC.

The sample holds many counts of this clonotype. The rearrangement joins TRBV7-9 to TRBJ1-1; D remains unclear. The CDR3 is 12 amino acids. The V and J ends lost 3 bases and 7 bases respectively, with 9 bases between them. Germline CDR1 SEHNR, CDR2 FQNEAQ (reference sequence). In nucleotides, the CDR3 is TGTGCCAGCAGCTTTCCAGGTGGTGAAGCTTTCTTT. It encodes CASSFPGGEAFF. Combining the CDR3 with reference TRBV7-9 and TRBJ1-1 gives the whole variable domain DTGVSQNPRHKITKRGQNVTFRCDPISEHNRLYWYRQTLGQGPEFLTYFQNEAQLEKSRLLSDRFSAERPKGSFSTLEIQRTEQGDSAMYLCASSFPGGEAFFGQGTRLTVV.

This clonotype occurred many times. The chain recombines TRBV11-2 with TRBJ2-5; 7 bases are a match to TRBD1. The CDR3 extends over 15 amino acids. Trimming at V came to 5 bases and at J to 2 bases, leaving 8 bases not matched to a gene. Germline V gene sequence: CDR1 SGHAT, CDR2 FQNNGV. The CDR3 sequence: CASSMTRGPQETQYF. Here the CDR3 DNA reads TGTGCCAGCAGCATGACGAGGGGGCCTCAAGAGACCCAGTACTTC.

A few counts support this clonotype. CDR3 sequence (DNA): TGTGCCAGCAGCTCCAAGGAGGCAAACATTCAGTACTTC. It encodes CASSSKEANIQYF. This chain links TRBV5-8 with TRBJ2-4; TRBD2 is a possible D gene (5 bases). Looked up from germline, CDR1 is SGHTS and CDR2 is YDEGEE. CDR3 length: 13 amino acids. V lost 3 bases to trimming and J lost 6 bases, with 10 bases between them.

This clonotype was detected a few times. CDR3 sequence (DNA): TGCGCCAGCAGCCAGTTACTAGCGGGGGTCTACAATGAGCAGTTCTTC. It specifies CASSQLLAGVYNEQFF. The V gene is TRBV4-1, the J gene TRBJ2-1, with TRBD2 identical over 11 bases. The CDR3 has 16 amino acids. J gave up 3 bases and V 3 bases, and 4 bases lay outside the gene matches. Germline values: CDR1 MGHRA, CDR2 YSYEKL.

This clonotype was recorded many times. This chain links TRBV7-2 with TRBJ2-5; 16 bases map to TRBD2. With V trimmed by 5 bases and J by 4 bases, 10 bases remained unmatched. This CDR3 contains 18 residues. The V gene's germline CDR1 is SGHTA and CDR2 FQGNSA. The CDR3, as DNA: TGTGCCAGCAGCATCGGGGGACTAGCGGGGGGGCCGGGAGAGACCCAGTACTTC. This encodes CASSIGGLAGGPGETQYF. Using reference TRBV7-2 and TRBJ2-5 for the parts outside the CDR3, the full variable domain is GAGVSQSPSNKVTEKGKDVELRCDPISGHTALYWYRQSLGQGLEFLIYFQGNSAPDKSGLPSDRFSAERTGGSVSTLTIQRTQQEDSAVYLCASSIGGLAGGPGETQYFGPGTRLLVL.

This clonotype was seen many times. The CDR3 region has the DNA TGTGCCAGCAGCCAAGGGCCGGGCGGGGACAGGGTTTACGAGCAGTACTTC. This sequence encodes CASSQGPGGDRVYEQYF. The V call is TRBV3-1, the J call TRBJ2-7; 9 nucleotides agree with TRBD1. CDR1 LGHDT and CDR2 YNNKEL come from the germline V gene (reference sequence). V dropped 1 base and J dropped 4; count of bases not matched to a gene: 11. This CDR3 is built from 17 residues.

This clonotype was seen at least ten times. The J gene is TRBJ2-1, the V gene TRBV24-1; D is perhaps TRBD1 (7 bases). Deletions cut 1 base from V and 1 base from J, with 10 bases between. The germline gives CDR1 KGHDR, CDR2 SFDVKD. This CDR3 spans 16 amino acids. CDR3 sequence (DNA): TGTGCCACCAGTGATTTACAGGGGACTTCCTACAATGAGCAGTTCTTC. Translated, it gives CATSDLQGTSYNEQFF.